Listed below are T cell receptor beta chains from one sample, sequenced in a study of OX40 agonist ivuxolimab in advanced cancers. Profiled with immunoSEQ multiplex PCR; TCRdb holds only in-frame clones, not every one. The table lists tens of thousands of clones, roughly 84% of them singletons, with 20% to 25% in the top ten. The specimen comprised CD4+ or CD8+ T cells sorted from blood, sampled in a trial of the OX40 agonist ivuxolimab. These receptors all come from an adult with an advanced solid tumor such as melanoma, head and neck, liver or kidney cancer. Each CDR3 is given without its conserved first and last residue. The order of the fields is V gene, CDR3 length, clone size, J gene, CDR3 protein. The size entry is marked missing in some rows and otherwise reads once, few, many or a size class.

>TRBV7-9|17|-|TRBJ2-6
ASSPVRQGVISGANVLT
>TRBV6-1|15|once|TRBJ2-2
ASSEGLAGGLTGELF
>TRBV7-9|13|-|TRBJ2-3
ASKPGQSSTDTQY
>TRBV27|15|few|TRBJ1-2
ASSLSGRTGRSYGYT
>TRBV25-1|13|once|TRBJ2-1
ASSATSALIDEQF
>TRBV15|13|-|TRBJ1-2
ATSRDRQGVDGYT
>TRBV27|12|-|TRBJ1-1
ASSFTGMNTEAF
>TRBV30|11|-|TRBJ2-7
AWSVGVNFEQY
>TRBV9|13|-|TRBJ2-7
ASSVAGGPFHEQY
>TRBV5-4|12|-|TRBJ2-7
ASSRGTGSYEQY
>TRBV27|10|-|TRBJ1-2
ASSFQGQGYT
>TRBV10-2|15|-|TRBJ1-3
ASSDSLGFRTGNTIY
>TRBV30|9|-|TRBJ1-1
AWSPATEAF
>TRBV7-9|12|-|TRBJ2-1
ASSILWDSNEQF
>TRBV9|12|-|TRBJ2-1
ASTPGVLRNEQF
>TRBV7-9|10|-|TRBJ2-5
ASSPTGETQY
>TRBV6-6|13|once|TRBJ2-5
ASSQGLAVPGTQY
>TRBV9|13|-|TRBJ1-4
ASSVGIGGSEKLF
>TRBV5-1|11|-|TRBJ2-2
ASSPDHTGELF
>TRBV5-6|12|-|TRBJ2-7
ASSSGLLTYEQY
>TRBV19|12|-|TRBJ1-2
ASIPTMRFEGYT
>TRBV9|13|-|TRBJ2-7
ASSQKQAGLYEQY
>TRBV6-4|15|-|TRBJ2-1
ASSDEGGGGSYNEQF
>TRBV27|12|-|TRBJ2-2
ASSPGLSMGELF
>TRBV11-2|9|-|TRBJ2-1
ASSFYEEQF
>TRBV7-7|13|few|TRBJ2-5
ASSPYDRDQETQY
>TRBV7-9|12|medium-sized|TRBJ1-2
ASSFAMANYGYT
>TRBV19|10|-|TRBJ1-1
ASGTPGTEAF